This T cell receptor (beta chain) comes out of a study of cytomegalovirus exposure and HLA in healthy donors. This PCR relied on a set of 60 Vbeta primers and 13 Jbeta primers. Measured with immunoSEQ multiplex PCR; TCRdb has only the in-frame clones, and not every one. The sample has about 130,000 clones, under 90% seen once. Findings and caveats of the study: Researchers reported in a later analysis that a missense DCLRE1C variant was tied to TCR beta V- and J-gene trimming. Versus the roughly 700-donor mean, an Asian-associated ancestry cluster reportedly showed fewer N-insertions in a later analysis. About 87% or about 30% of the time was how often most TCR beta V segments were productive, according to an earlier analysis. An analysis was carried out at a later point. It showed that HLA-associated TCR beta chains were more clonally expanded than equally common non-associated chains.

The count of this clone is one. Antigen: not known. From germline, CDR1 is MNHEY and CDR2 SVGAGI. The CDR3 runs to 12 residues. Trimming removed 6 bases from V and 6 bases from J, with 11 bases in between. Sequencing was performed on PBMCs. This clonotype was obtained from a woman aged 40-49 years in good health and CMV-seronegative. This sequence joins TRBV6-5 and TRBJ1-1; D not resolved. The CDR3 reads CASSRTEAEAFF. DNA for the CDR3: TGTGCCAGCAGCCGGACTGAGGCTGAAGCTTTCTTT.